This TCR beta chain was captured by sequencing in a study of blood T cells in healthy people across ages. The V gene's germline CDR1 is DFQATT and CDR2 SNEGSKA (reference sequence). Trimming took 6 bases from V and 5 from J, leaving 19 bases between them. The CDR3 consists of 14 residues. A second PCR of roughly 7 to 11 cycles used a sample-barcoded 5' primer and a J-beta primer mix. One entry per CDR3 protein results from TCRdb running MiXCR on the 5' RACE reads. Among 1,800,000 or so distinct CDR3 sequences, about 39% were seen once, and the ten largest hold 20% to 25%. The sequence derives from a human donor in good health. This chain connects TRBV20-1 to TRBJ2-5; the D gene is possibly TRBD2 (5 bases). Sample: blood. CDR3 DNA: TGCAGTGCGCCCCAAGGCGGGTCGGGGGAGACCCAGTACTTC. Protein sequence: CSAPQGGSGETQYF.